The next 2 T cell receptor beta chains were all read from a single sample in a study of T-cell reconstitution after alpha-beta-depleted transplantation in children. Unique molecular identifiers were incorporated into the prepared TCRbeta library. One entry per CDR3 protein results from TCRdb running MiXCR on the PCR reads. The data show roughly 500,000 distinct CDR3 sequences, around 18% seen once. The sequenced sample was PBMCs from the stem cell graft donor, obtained from the stem cell graft. The receptors were gathered from a human donor who donated a stem cell graft to a child with acute lymphoblastic leukemia.

In this sample, this clonotype turned up a few times. As DNA, the CDR3 is TGCAGTGCTAGAGGTGGGGCGGGCTATGGCTACACCTTC. Residues: CSARGGAGYGYTF. This chain connects TRBV20-1 to TRBJ1-2, with D possibly matching TRBD1 (5 bases). This CDR3 region has 13 residues. Germline V gives CDR1 DFQATT, CDR2 SNEGSKA (reference sequence). V lost 1 base to trimming and J lost 4 bases, with 10 bases between them.

The gene calls are TRBV6-5 and TRBJ1-1; TRBD1 might be the D (6 bases). The germline V gene encodes CDR1 MNHEY and CDR2 SVGAGI. V dropped 0 bases and J dropped 5 bases, with 10 bases sitting between them. The CDR3 is 14 residues long. For the CDR3, the DNA is TGTGCCAGCAGTTACTCACTTAGGGGGACTGAAGCTTTCTTT. Translated, it gives CASSYSLRGTEAFF.